This TCR beta chain was recovered during a study of vaccination effects on CD4 cells after COVID-19. Study background: BNT162b2 vaccine or mRNA-1273 vaccine was given to participants in two doses. General study points: The study dataset contains few convalescent patients and includes no early post-infection timepoints.

Sequencing was preceded by expansion of antigen-specific CD4+ T cells with viral peptide pools in the ViraFEST assay. Cells that had been cultured for roughly eleven days were the source of isolated CD4+ T cells. A PCR test confirmed that the person had SARS-CoV-2 infection between March and December 2020. IL-2 at 10 IU/ml and peptides at 8 to 10 ug/ml were added to cultured PBMC, a few million per well. There are 11 residues in the CDR3. CDR1 is DFQATT, CDR2 SNEGSKA, per germline (reference sequence). V lost 7 bases to trimming and J lost 4 bases, with 8 bases between them. The repertoire was sequenced with immunoSEQ multiplex PCR; TCRdb's copy has only in-frame clones and lacks some. The sample holds roughly 70,000 clones; 60% to 75% are singletons and the top ten take around 5%. On this clone: Its specificity is not known.

The receptor was isolated from a human donor who had a prior SARS-CoV-2 infection. Source: CD4+ T cells from PBMCs cultured with HIV peptides, taken before COVID-19 vaccination. Subset given: HIV-1 Nef peptide pool negative control/reference culture. The chain employs TRBV20-1 and TRBJ1-3; D not resolved. This CDR3 reads CSVRWGNTIYF. CDR3 coding DNA: TGCAGTGTTAGGTGGGGAAACACCATATATTTT.